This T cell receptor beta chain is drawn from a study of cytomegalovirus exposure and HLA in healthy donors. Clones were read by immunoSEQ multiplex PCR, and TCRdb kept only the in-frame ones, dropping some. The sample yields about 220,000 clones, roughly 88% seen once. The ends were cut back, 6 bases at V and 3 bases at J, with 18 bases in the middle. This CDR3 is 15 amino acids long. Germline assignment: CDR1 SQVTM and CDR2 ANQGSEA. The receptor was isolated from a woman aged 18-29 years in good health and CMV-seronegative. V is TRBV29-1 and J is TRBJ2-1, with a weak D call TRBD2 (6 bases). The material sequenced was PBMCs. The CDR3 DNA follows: TGCAGCGTCCCGCCCGGGGGTGGCTACTACAATGAGCAGTTCTTC. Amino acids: CSVPPGGGYYNEQFF.